This T cell receptor (beta chain) was retrieved from a study of blood T cells in healthy people across ages. CDR3 length equals 14 residues. With 10 bases removed from V and 8 bases from J, the gap between germline ends came to 20 bases. CDR1 is MDHEN and CDR2 is SYDVKM in the germline V gene. Study results and limitations: Roughly linearly, TCR beta diversity per million T cells fell as age increased. With naive T cell percentage, TCR beta diversity showed a strong correlation.

A second PCR, run for 7 to 11 cycles, used a sample-barcoded 5' primer plus a J-beta primer mix. Through a template-switch adaptor with 12 random nucleotides, each cDNA molecule received a tag. TCRdb reprocessed the 5' RACE reads via MiXCR and lists one record per CDR3 protein. The sample lists 850,000 to 1,000,000 distinct CDR3 sequences, just over 50% occurring once. A note on this clonotype: Its antigen is not known.

Sequenced: blood. The rearrangement uses TRBV28 and TRBJ1-4; D remains unclear. The receptor was isolated from a woman aged 55 to 70 in good health. The CDR3 DNA sequence: TGTGCCACCGGCCTACCGGGAGGACGCGAAAAACTGTTTTTT. Its protein is CATGLPGGREKLFF.